This passage covers 14 T cell receptor beta chains from one sample sequenced in a study of preoperative IRX-2 immunotherapy in early breast cancer. Treatment specified: preoperative locoregional IRX-2 cytokine immunotherapy. Method: immunoSEQ multiplex PCR; TCRdb's copy keeps in-frame clones and lacks some. This sample has roughly 3,500 clones; around 79% occur once, and the top ten carry 11% to 15%. The material sequenced was tumor tissue, taken after IRX-2 immunotherapy. These receptors were collected from a human donor with breast cancer.

The V call is TRBV11-3, the J call TRBJ2-1; the match to TRBD1 covers 10 bases. CDR1 and CDR2 from the germline V gene are SGHNT and YENEEA. The CDR3 has 15 residues. V lost 2 bases, J lost 3 bases, and 1 base stayed unmatched. The CDR3 spells CASSLRDRGYNEQFF. The CDR3 DNA follows: TGTGCCAGCAGCTTAAGGGACAGGGGCTACAATGAGCAGTTCTTC.

This chain joins TRBV6-8 and TRBJ1-4, with D hard to call. CDR1 MNHGY and CDR2 SAAAGT come from the germline V gene. There are 14 residues in the CDR3. V lost 8 bases to trimming and J lost 8 bases, with 18 bases between them. CDR3 coding DNA: TGTGCCAGCGACGAGGGCTCTCGCGGGGAAAAACTGTTTTTT. The encoded protein is CASDEGSRGEKLFF.

This clone was seen just once. The CDR3 region has the DNA TGTGCCAGCAGTTACGGGGGGGTGCCCTATGGCTACACCTTC. Amino acids: CASSYGGVPYGYTF. The chain combines TRBV6-8 with TRBJ1-2; the D gene is possibly TRBD1 (5 bases). Between the trimmed V and J ends, which lost 2 bases and 4 bases, there was a span of 11 bases. This CDR3 spans 14 amino acids. CDR1 is MNHGY, CDR2 SAAAGT, per germline.

The chain is built from TRBV29-1 and TRBJ1-1; D not certain. The CDR3 length is 14 residues. V lost 5 bases and J lost 6, with 19 bases in between. Per the germline V gene, CDR1 is SQVTM and CDR2 is ANQGSEA. CDR3 bases: TGCAGCGTTCACCGGGATACACCTACTCCTGAAGCTTTCTTT. This sequence encodes CSVHRDTPTPEAFF.

V and J are TRBV19 and TRBJ1-2, with a weak D call TRBD1 (5 bases). CDR3 size: 16 residues. The germline CDR1 and CDR2 sequences are LNHDA and SQIVND (reference sequence). V dropped 3 bases and J dropped 2 bases, with 16 bases sitting between them. CDR3 amino acids: CASSITLRGLNYGYTF. CDR3 bases: TGTGCCAGTAGTATTACCCTAAGGGGTCTAAACTATGGCTACACCTTC.

V gene TRBV6-8 combines with J gene TRBJ2-7; 9 positions agree with TRBD1. There are 16 residues in the CDR3. CDR1 MNHGY and CDR2 SAAAGT come from the germline V gene. J was trimmed by 2 bases and V by 7 bases; bases with no gene match: 12. The CDR3 loop is CASTKRGDRAAYEQYF. The CDR3 DNA reads as TGTGCCAGCACTAAAAGGGGGGACAGGGCGGCCTACGAGCAGTACTTC.

This chain connects TRBV6-8 to TRBJ2-3; D might be TRBD2 (5 bases). CDR1 and CDR2 (germline): MNHGY, SAAAGT. With 0 bases removed from V and 5 bases from J, the gap between germline ends came to 18 bases. This CDR3 region has 17 residues. The CDR3 region has the DNA TGTGCCAGCAGTTACTCGATGGTTGGGCGGAGCGGAGATACGCAGTATTTT. Translated: CASSYSMVGRSGDTQYF.

The V call is TRBV7-8, the J call TRBJ1-4, with 7 bases aligning to TRBD1. Germline CDR1 and CDR2: SGHVS and FQNEAQ. The CDR3 covers 13 residues. With V trimmed by 2 bases and J by 6 bases, 0 bases remained unmatched. The chain's CDR3 is CASSLQGDEKLFF. DNA for the CDR3: TGTGCCAGCAGCTTACAGGGGGATGAAAAACTGTTTTTT.

In this sample, this clone turned up a few times. V gene TRBV29-1 combines with J gene TRBJ2-7; D unclear. This CDR3 spans 14 amino acids. V was clipped by 2 bases and J by 4 bases, with 15 bases between them. The germline gives CDR1 SQVTM, CDR2 ANQGSEA. CDR3 in DNA: TGCAGCGTTGAAACCGGCCGTCTGGAGTACGAGCAGTACTTC. Its translation: CSVETGRLEYEQYF.

V gene TRBV14 combines with J gene TRBJ1-6, with unresolved D. V gave up 0 bases and J gave up 8 bases, with 8 bases separating them. This CDR3 spans 14 amino acids. The germline CDR1 and CDR2 sequences are SGHDN and FVKESK. CDR3 in amino acids: CASSQDGNHSPLHF. The CDR3 nucleotides are TGTGCCAGCAGCCAAGACGGGAACCATTCACCCCTCCACTTT.

V is TRBV29-1 and J is TRBJ1-1; D unresolved. CDR3 length equals 12 residues. V lost 4 bases, J lost 1 base, and 7 bases lay in between. Germline V CDR1 and CDR2: SQVTM, ANQGSEA. The CDR3, as DNA: TGCAGCGTTGGTAGGTCGAACACTGAAGCTTTCTTT. Translating it yields CSVGRSNTEAFF. Based on the CDR3 plus reference TRBV29-1 and TRBJ1-1, the full variable domain is SAVISQKPSRDICQRGTSLTIQCQVDSQVTMMFWYRQQPGQSLTLIATANQGSEATYESGFVIDKFPISRPNLTFSTLTVSNMSPEDSSIYLCSVGRSNTEAFFGQGTRLTVV.

The chain uses TRBV1 and TRBJ2-7; no DNA check was done on the table's D call, TRBD2. TRBV1 is a pseudogene locus. The CDR3 sequence is 13 residues long. In DNA form, the CDR3 reads TGCGCCAGCAGCCACCAGCGGTCCCACGAGCAGTACTTC. Translated, it gives CASSHQRSHEQYF.

The CDR3 nucleotides read TGTGCCAGCAGCCTTAGCTACCTAGCCAAAAACATTCAGTACTTC. Protein: CASSLSYLAKNIQYF. The chain carries TRBV11-3 and TRBJ2-4; no clear D. The germline V and J ends were trimmed by 5 bases and 0 bases, with 11 bases remaining between them. CDR3 length equals 15 residues. The germline V gene has CDR1 SGHNT and CDR2 YENEEA.

CDR3 residues: CASSQGLSEKLFF. The CDR3 region has the DNA TGTGCCAGCTCACAGGGTTTAAGTGAAAAACTGTTTTTT. The V gene is TRBV18, the J gene TRBJ1-4, with unresolved D. Trimming took off 4 bases at V and 7 bases at J, with 10 bases between the two ends. Germline V CDR1 and CDR2: KGHSH, LQKENI. This CDR3 is 13 amino acids long.